One sample yielded the 3 T cell receptor beta chains listed below, sequenced in a study of T cell repertoires in cytomegalovirus infection. In TCRdb, the reads were re-called with MiXCR into one record per CDR3 protein. This table holds around 300,000 distinct CDR3 sequences, over 20% found once. What was sequenced was PBMCs. These receptors all stem from a human donor in good health (CMV status not recorded). Some clones in this sample may be carry-over from other donors' samples.

The rearrangement links TRBV12-3 or TRBV12-4 to TRBJ2-1; 10 bases agree with TRBD2. After removal of 4 bases from V and 0 bases from J, the junction contained 6 bases not matched to a gene. The CDR3 is made up of 17 amino acids. In DNA form, the CDR3 reads TGTGCCAGCAGTTCATCTAGCGGGAGCCTCTCCTACAATGAGCAGTTCTTC. The encoded protein is CASSSSSGSLSYNEQFF.

The chain links TRBV11-2 to TRBJ2-7, with TRBD1 matching over 7 bases. The CDR3 has 15 amino acids. V dropped 0 bases and J dropped 2; count of bases not matched to a gene: 4. The germline CDR1 and CDR2 sequences are SGHAT and FQNNGV. This chain's CDR3 is CASSLDMGQPYEQYF. For the CDR3, the DNA is TGTGCCAGCAGCTTAGATATGGGACAGCCCTACGAGCAGTACTTC.

The V gene is TRBV11-3, the J gene TRBJ2-3; D unresolved. V lost 2 bases and J 0 bases, leaving 6 bases between the germline ends. This CDR3 spans 14 amino acids. The germline gives CDR1 SGHNT, CDR2 YENEEA. The CDR3 sequence is CASSLYGSTDTQYF. CDR3 coding DNA: TGTGCCAGCAGCTTATACGGGAGCACAGATACGCAGTATTTT.